The T cell receptor (beta chain) described here comes from a study of blood T cell repertoires in COVID-19. Overall study context: The United States, Italy and Spain supplied acute and convalescent COVID-19 samples.

Per the authors' pipeline: For nucleated cells, counts were estimated from reference gene primer amplification. The repertoire was sequenced with immunoSEQ multiplex PCR; TCRdb's copy has only in-frame clones and lacks some. Clone size and the V and J calls come from that table; the DNA yielded D and trimming. The sample records 70,000 to 95,000 clones, approximately 90% being singletons. The CDR3 is 14 amino acids. Trimming removed 4 bases from V and 8 bases from J; junction bases left unmatched: 8. The germline gives CDR1 SGHRS, CDR2 YFSETQ. Sequencing was done on a sample of peripheral blood. The clonotype comes from a man between 65 and 85 years old with active or convalescent COVID-19. The chain links TRBV5-1 to TRBJ1-4, with 7 bases lining up with TRBD1. CDR3: CASSPGGSREKLFF. In DNA form, the CDR3 reads TGCGCCAGCAGCCCAGGGGGGTCCCGCGAAAAACTGTTTTTT. Full variable domain (outside the CDR3, taken from reference TRBV5-1 and TRBJ1-4): KAGVTQTPRYLIKTRGQQVTLSCSPISGHRSVSWYQQTPGQGLQFLFEYFSETQRNKGNFPGRFSGRQFSNSRSEMNVSTLELGDSALYLCASSPGGSREKLFFGSGTQLSVL.